This T cell receptor beta chain stems from a study of blood T cells in healthy people across ages. With a J-beta primer mix and a sample-barcoded 5' primer, a second PCR ran about 7 to 12 cycles. TCRdb reanalysed the 5' RACE reads using MiXCR and keeps one entry per CDR3 protein. The sample lists some 780,000 distinct CDR3 sequences; roughly three fifths were seen once. The V and J ends lost 2 bases and 2 bases, in that order; junction bases with no gene match: 9. The V gene's germline CDR1 is MNHEY and CDR2 SVGEGT. The CDR3 sequence is 17 residues long. The clonotype originates from a man aged 40-49 years in good health. J is TRBJ1-1 and V is TRBV6-2 or TRBV6-3; 9 nucleotides match TRBD1. Sequencing was performed on blood. The CDR3 nucleotides read TGTGCCAGCAGTTACAGGAGGACAGGGGTCCTCAACACTGAAGCTTTCTTT. It encodes CASSYRRTGVLNTEAFF.